This T cell receptor (beta chain) was documented in a study of shared T cell receptors in the human thymus. Repertoires were generated with immunoSEQ multiplex PCR, while TCRdb's copy carries only in-frame clones and drops some. The sample lists more than 550,000 clones; approximately 85% were seen once. The CDR3 runs 17 residues. V dropped 5 bases and J dropped 8; count of bases not matched to a gene: 20. Germline CDR1 reads SGHVS; CDR2 reads FNYEAQ. Another study also made use of these data, one on human thymus T cells. That paper states: It was healthy Finnish infants having corrective surgery for congenital heart defects who were the donors. Surgeons resected thymus tissue during corrective heart surgery. What appeared biased in thymic and blood repertoires was the usage of V and J genes. Unrelated individuals reportedly shared highly overlapping thymic TCR repertoires.

V gene TRBV7-6 combines with J gene TRBJ1-2; 7 nucleotides agree with TRBD1. The sequence was obtained from a girl in the first two years of life with a congenital heart defect. Sequences were obtained from thymocytes. The CDR3, as DNA: TGTGCCAGCAGCCTCCCCGGGACAGCCTCCGATTCGGAGGGCTACACCTTC. Translation gives CASSLPGTASDSEGYTF.